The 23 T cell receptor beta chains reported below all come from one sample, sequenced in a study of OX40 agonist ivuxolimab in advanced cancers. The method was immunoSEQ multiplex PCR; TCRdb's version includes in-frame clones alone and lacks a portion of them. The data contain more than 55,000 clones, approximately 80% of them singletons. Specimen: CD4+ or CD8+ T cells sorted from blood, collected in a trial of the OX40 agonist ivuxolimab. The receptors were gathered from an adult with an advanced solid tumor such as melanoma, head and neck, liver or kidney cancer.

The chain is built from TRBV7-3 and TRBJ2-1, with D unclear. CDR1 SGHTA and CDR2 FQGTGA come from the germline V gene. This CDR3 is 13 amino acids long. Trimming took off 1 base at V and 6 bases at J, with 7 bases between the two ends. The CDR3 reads CASSLSVGNEQFF. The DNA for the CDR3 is TGTGCCAGCAGCTTAAGTGTGGGCAATGAGCAGTTCTTC.

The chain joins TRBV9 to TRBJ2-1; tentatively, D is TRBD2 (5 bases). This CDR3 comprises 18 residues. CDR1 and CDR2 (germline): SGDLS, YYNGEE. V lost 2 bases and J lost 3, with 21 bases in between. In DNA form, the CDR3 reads TGTGCCAGCAGCGTTCCTAAAAGCGGTTTTGGTGTCTACAATGAGCAGTTCTTC. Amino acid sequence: CASSVPKSGFGVYNEQFF.

The CDR3 nucleotides are TGTGCCAGTAGTATCCGGGGAGGGGGAGACTCCTACAATGAGCAGTTCTTC. Its protein product is CASSIRGGGDSYNEQFF. The gene calls are TRBV19 and TRBJ2-1; maybe TRBD2 (7 bases). CDR1 and CDR2 (germline): LNHDA, SQIVND (reference sequence). The CDR3 is made up of 17 amino acids. Trimming stripped 3 bases from V and 0 bases from J, with 15 bases between. The full variable domain, its missing parts supplied by reference TRBV19 and TRBJ2-1, is DGGITQSPKYLFRKEGQNVTLSCEQNLNHDAMYWYRQDPGQGLRLIYYSQIVNDFQKGDIAEGYSVSREKKESFPLTVTSAQKNPTAFYLCASSIRGGGDSYNEQFFGPGTRLTVL.

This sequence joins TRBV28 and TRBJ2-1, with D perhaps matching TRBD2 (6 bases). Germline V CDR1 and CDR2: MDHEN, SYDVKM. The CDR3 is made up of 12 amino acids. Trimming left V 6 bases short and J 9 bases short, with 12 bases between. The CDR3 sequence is CASSRRDPEQFF. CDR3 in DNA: TGTGCCAGCAGCCGGAGGGATCCTGAGCAGTTCTTC.

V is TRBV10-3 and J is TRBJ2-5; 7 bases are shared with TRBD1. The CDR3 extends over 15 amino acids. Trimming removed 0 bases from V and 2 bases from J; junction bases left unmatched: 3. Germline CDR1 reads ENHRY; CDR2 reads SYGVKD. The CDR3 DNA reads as TGTGCCATCAGTGAGTCCCGACAGGGACAAGAGACCCAGTACTTC. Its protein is CAISESRQGQETQYF.

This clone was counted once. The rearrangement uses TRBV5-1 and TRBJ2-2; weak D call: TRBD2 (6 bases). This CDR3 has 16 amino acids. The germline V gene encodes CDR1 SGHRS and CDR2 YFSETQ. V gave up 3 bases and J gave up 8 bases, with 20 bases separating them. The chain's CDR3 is CASSSNRDLGTGELFF. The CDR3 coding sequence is TGCGCCAGCAGCTCAAACCGGGACCTGGGGACTGGGGAGCTGTTTTTT.

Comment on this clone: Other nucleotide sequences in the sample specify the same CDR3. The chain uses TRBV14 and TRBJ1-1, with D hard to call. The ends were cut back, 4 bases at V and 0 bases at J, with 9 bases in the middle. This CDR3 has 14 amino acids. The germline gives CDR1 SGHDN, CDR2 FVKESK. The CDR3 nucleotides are TGTGCCAGCAGCCTCCTTGGGGTGAACACTGAAGCTTTCTTT. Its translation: CASSLLGVNTEAFF.

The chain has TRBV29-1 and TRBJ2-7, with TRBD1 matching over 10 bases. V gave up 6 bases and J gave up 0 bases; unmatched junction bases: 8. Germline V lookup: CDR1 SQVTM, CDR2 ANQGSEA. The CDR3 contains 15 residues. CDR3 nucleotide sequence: TGCAGCGTGGCGGGACAGGGGCAGACCTCCTACGAGCAGTACTTC. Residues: CSVAGQGQTSYEQYF.

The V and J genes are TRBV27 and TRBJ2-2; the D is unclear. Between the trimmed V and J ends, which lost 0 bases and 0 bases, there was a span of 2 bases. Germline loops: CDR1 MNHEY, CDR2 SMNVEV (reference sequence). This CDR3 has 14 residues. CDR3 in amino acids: CASSLSANTGELFF. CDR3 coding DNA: TGTGCCAGCAGTTTATCGGCGAACACCGGGGAGCTGTTTTTT.

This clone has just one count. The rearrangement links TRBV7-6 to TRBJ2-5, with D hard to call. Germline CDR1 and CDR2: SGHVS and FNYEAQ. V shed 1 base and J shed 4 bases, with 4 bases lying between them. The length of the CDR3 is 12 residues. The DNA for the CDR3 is TGTGCCAGCAGCTTAGTGTCAGAGACCCAGTACTTC. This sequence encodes CASSLVSETQYF.

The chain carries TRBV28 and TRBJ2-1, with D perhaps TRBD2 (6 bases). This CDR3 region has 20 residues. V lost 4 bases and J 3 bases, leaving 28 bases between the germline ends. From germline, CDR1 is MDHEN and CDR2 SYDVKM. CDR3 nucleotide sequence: TGTGCCAGCAGTTCGCAAAGCGGGCCTATAACTAGAAGAAACTACAATGAGCAGTTCTTC. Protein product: CASSSQSGPITRRNYNEQFF.

DNA of the CDR3: TGCGCCAGCAGCATGACAGGGACCACTGAAGCTTTCTTT. Translation gives CASSMTGTTEAFF. The chain is built from TRBV5-1 and TRBJ1-1, with TRBD1 matching over 7 bases. The V gene end was trimmed by 4 bases and the J gene end by 4 bases; junction bases not matched to a gene: 4. From germline, CDR1 is SGHRS and CDR2 YFSETQ. The CDR3 is 13 amino acids.

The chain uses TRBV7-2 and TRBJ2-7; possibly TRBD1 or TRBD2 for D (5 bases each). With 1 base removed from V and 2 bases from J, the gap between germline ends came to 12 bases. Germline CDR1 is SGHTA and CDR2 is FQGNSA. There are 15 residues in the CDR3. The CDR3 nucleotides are TGTGCCAGCAGCTTAGAGAGGAGAGGGGCCTACGAGCAGTACTTC. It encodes CASSLERRGAYEQYF.

The CDR3 DNA reads TGTGCCACCAGCAGGACAGGGGGGATCGAGACCCAGTACTTC. Residues: CATSRTGGIETQYF. V usage is TRBV15 and J usage is TRBJ2-5; 9 positions match TRBD1. From germline, CDR1 is LNHNV and CDR2 YYDKDF (reference sequence). J was trimmed by 5 bases and V by 3 bases; bases with no gene match: 4. This CDR3 contains 14 residues. Full variable domain (outside the CDR3, taken from reference TRBV15 and TRBJ2-5): DAMVIQNPRYQVTQFGKPVTLSCSQTLNHNVMYWYQQKSSQAPKLLFHYYDKDFNNEADTPDNFQSRRPNTSFCFLDIRSPGLGDTAMYLCATSRTGGIETQYFGPGTRLLVL.

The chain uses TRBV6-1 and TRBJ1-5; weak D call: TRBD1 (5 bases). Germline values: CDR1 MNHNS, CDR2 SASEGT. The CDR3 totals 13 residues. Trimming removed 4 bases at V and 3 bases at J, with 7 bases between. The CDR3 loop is CASSGGDNQPQHF. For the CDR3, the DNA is TGTGCCAGCAGTGGAGGGGACAATCAGCCCCAGCATTTT.

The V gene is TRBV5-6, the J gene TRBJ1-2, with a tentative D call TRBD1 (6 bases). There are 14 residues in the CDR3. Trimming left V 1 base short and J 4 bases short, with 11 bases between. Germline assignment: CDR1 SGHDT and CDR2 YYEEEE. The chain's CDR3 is CASSLWGARYGYTF. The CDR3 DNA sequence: TGTGCCAGCAGCTTGTGGGGGGCGCGCTATGGCTACACCTTC. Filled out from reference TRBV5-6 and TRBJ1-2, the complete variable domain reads DAGVTQSPTHLIKTRGQQVTLRCSPKSGHDTVSWYQQALGQGPQFIFQYYEEEERQRGNFPDRFSGHQFPNYSSELNVNALLLGDSALYLCASSLWGARYGYTFGSGTRLTVV.

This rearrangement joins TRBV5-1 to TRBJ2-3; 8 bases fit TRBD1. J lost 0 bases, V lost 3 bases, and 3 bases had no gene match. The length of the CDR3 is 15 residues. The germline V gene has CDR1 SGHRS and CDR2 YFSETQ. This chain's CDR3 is CASSYQGASTDTQYF. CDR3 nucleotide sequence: TGCGCCAGCAGCTACCAGGGGGCGAGCACAGATACGCAGTATTTT.

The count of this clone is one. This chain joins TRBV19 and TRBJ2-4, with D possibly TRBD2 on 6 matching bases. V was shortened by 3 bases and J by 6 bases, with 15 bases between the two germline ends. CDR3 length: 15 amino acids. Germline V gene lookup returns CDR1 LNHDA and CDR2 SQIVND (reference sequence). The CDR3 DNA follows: TGTGCCAGTAGTATGGGATTCCGGGGGTTAAACATTCAGTACTTC. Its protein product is CASSMGFRGLNIQYF.

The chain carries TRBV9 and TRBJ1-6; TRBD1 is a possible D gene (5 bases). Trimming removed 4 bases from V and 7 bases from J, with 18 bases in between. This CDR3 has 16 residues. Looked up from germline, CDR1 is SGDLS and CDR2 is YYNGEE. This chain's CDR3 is CASSPTENRSNSPLHF. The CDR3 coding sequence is TGTGCCAGCAGCCCCACCGAGAACAGGAGCAATTCACCCCTCCACTTT.

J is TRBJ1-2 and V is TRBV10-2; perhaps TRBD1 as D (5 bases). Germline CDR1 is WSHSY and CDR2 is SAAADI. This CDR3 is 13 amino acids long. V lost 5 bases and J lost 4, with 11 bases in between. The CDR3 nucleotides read TGCGCCAGCAGTACGGACATAAGCTATGGCTACACCTTC. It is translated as CASSTDISYGYTF.

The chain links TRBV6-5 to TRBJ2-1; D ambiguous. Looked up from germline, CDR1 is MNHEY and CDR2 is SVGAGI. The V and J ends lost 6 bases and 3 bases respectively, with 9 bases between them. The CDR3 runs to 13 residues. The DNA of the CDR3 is TGTGCCAGCAGCGACTGGGGCTACAATGAGCAGTTCTTC. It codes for CASSDWGYNEQFF.

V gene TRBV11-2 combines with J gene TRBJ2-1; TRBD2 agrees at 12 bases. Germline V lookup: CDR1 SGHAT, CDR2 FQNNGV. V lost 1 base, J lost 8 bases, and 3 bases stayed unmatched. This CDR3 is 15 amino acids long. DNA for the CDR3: TGTGCCAGCAGCTTAGGGCCTAGCGGGAGGGATGAGCAGTTCTTC. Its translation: CASSLGPSGRDEQFF.

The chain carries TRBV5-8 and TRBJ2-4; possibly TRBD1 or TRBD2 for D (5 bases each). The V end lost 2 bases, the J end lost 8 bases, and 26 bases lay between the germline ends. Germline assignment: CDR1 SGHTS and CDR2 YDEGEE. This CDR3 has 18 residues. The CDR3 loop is CASSFVKGPGLTTDIQYF. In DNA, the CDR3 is TGTGCCAGCAGCTTTGTGAAGGGACCAGGGTTAACTACGGACATTCAGTACTTC.